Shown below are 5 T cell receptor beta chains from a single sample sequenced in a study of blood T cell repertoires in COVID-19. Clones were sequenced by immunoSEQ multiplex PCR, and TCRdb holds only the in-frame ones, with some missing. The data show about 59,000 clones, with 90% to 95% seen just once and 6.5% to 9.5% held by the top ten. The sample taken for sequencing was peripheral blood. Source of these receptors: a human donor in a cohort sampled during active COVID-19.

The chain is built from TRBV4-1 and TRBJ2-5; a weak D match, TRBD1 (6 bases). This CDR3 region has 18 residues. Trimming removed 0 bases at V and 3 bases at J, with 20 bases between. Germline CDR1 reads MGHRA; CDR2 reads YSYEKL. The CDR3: CASSQEIVDSSLKETQYF. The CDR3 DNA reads TGCGCCAGCAGCCAAGAAATTGTGGACAGTAGCCTAAAAGAGACCCAGTACTTC.

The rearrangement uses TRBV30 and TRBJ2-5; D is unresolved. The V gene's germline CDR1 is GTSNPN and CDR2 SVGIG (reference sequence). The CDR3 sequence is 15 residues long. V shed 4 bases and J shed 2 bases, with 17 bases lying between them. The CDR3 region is CAWNRGEASQETQYF. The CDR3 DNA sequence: TGTGCCTGGAATCGTGGAGAAGCGAGTCAAGAGACCCAGTACTTC.

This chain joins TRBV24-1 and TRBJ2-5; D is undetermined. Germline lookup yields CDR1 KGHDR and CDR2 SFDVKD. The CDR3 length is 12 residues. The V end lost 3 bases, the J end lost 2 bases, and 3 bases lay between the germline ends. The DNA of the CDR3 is TGTGCCACCAGTGATCCTCAAGAGACCCAGTACTTC. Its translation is CATSDPQETQYF.

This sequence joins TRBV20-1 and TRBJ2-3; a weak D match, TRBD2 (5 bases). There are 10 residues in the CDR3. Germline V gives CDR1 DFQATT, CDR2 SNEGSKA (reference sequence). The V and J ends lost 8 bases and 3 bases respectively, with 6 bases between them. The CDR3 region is CSSGTDTQYF. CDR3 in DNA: TGCAGTTCGGGAACAGATACGCAGTATTTT.

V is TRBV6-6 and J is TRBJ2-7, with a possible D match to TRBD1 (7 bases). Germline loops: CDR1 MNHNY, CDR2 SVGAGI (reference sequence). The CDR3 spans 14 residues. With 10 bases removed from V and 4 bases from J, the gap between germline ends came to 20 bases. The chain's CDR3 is CATSVGGTAYEQYF. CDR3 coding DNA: TGTGCCACCTCAGTGGGCGGGACAGCTTACGAGCAGTACTTC.